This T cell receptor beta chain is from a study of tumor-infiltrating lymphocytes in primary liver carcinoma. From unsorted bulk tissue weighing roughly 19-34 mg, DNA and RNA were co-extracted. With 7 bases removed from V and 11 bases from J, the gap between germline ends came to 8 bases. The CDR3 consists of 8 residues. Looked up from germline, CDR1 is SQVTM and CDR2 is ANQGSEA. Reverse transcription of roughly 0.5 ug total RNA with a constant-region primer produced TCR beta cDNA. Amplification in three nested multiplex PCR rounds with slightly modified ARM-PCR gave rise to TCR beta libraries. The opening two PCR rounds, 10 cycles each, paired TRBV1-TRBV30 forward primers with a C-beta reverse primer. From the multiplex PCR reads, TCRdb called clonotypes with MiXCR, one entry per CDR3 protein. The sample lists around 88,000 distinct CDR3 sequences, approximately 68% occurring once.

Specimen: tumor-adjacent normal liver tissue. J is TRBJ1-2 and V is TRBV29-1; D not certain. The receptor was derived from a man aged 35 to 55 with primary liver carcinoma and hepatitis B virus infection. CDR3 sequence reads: CSANSYTF. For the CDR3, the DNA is TGCAGCGCAAATAGTTACACCTTC. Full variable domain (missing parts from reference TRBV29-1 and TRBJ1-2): SAVISQKPSRDICQRGTSLTIQCQVDSQVTMMFWYRQQPGQSLTLIATANQGSEATYESGFVIDKFPISRPNLTFSTLTVSNMSPEDSSIYLCSANSYTFGSGTRLTVV.